A selection of T cell receptor beta chains follows, all from one sample in a study of cytomegalovirus exposure and HLA in healthy donors. Assay used: immunoSEQ multiplex PCR; TCRdb lists only in-frame clones, some missing. This listing includes 35,000 to 45,000 clones. Sequenced input: PBMCs. The receptor set was obtained from a male donor in good health and CMV-seronegative. CDR3s include the opening cysteine and the closing phenylalanine or tryptophan. D genes are given only for firm matches.

len	v_gene	j_gene	d_gene	CDR3aa	CDR3nt
12	TRBV19	TRBJ2-1	-	CASSTQMDEQFF	TGTGCCAGTAGTACCCAGATGGATGAGCAGTTCTTC
18	TRBV21-1	TRBJ1-5	-	CASTKGPPRDRKGQPQHF	TGTGCCAGCACCAAGGGCCCCCCCCGGGACAGAAAGGGTCAGCCCCAGCATTTT
16	TRBV21-1	TRBJ2-7	-	CASSKKRAGDEYEQYF	TGTGCCAGCAGCAAAAAAAGGGCGGGAGACGAATACGAGCAGTACTTC
14	TRBV6-1	TRBJ1-4	-	CASSTTWEGQKLFF	TGTGCCAGCAGCACCACCTGGGAGGGTCAAAAACTGTTTTTT
14	TRBV5-4	TRBJ2-2	TRBD2	CASSPGLPPGELFF	TGTGCCAGCAGCCCGGGACTACCGCCCGGGGAGCTGTTTTTT
15	TRBV7-9	TRBJ2-4	-	CASSLPTGTKNIQYF	TGTGCCAGCAGCTTACCCACAGGTACCAAAAACATTCAGTACTTC
16	TRBV7-2	TRBJ2-1	TRBD2	CASSFAGTSGYNEQFF	TGTGCCAGCAGCTTTGCCGGGACTAGCGGCTACAATGAGCAGTTCTTC
14	TRBV6-5	TRBJ2-2	TRBD2	CASSYSRGTGELFF	TGTGCCAGCAGTTACTCGCGGGGGACCGGGGAGCTGTTTTTT
15	TRBV28	TRBJ2-7	-	CASSFAPEATYEQYF	TGTGCCAGCAGTTTTGCCCCGGAGGCAACCTACGAGCAGTACTTC
15	TRBV18	TRBJ2-1	TRBD1	CASSLPGQGAVEQFF	TGTGCCAGCTCATTACCGGGACAGGGGGCAGTTGAGCAGTTCTTC
16	TRBV30	TRBJ1-3	-	CAWSVVVAGPGNTIYF	TGTGCCTGGAGTGTAGTGGTGGCAGGGCCTGGAAACACCATATATTTT
14	TRBV28	TRBJ1-2	-	CASSLQVGGYGYTF	TGTGCCAGCAGTCTACAGGTGGGCGGCTATGGCTACACCTTC
14	TRBV25-1	TRBJ2-1	-	CASSDPGADNEQFF	TGTGCCAGCAGTGACCCGGGAGCGGACAATGAGCAGTTCTTC